This is a list of T cell receptor beta chains from one sample in a study of CD8+ T cells in alopecia areata. Data came from immunoSEQ multiplex PCR; TCRdb stores just in-frame clones and leaves some out. The sample shows over 70,000 clones, roughly 66% of them seen only once. Source: CD8+ T cells sorted from blood, taken at week 24, from a patient treated with tofacitinib. The receptors originated from a human donor with alopecia areata. The CDR3 runs from the conserved cysteine through the conserved F or W. The order of the fields is V gene, J gene, CDR3 protein.

TRBV4-1,TRBJ2-7,CASSPSGQGVYEQYF
TRBV9,TRBJ2-5,CASSVGEALQETQYF
TRBV4-1,TRBJ2-3,CASSQGQIDTQYF
TRBV7-9,TRBJ2-1,CASSLETGSYNEQFF
TRBV27,TRBJ1-2,CASSLSRVGGYTF
TRBV4-1,TRBJ2-7,CASSQEPGGTYEQYF
TRBV18,TRBJ1-5,CASSPLEGGSAQHF
TRBV29-1,TRBJ2-1,CSADPGQGHNEQFF
TRBV7-8,TRBJ2-3,CASSLDHSGATDTQYF
TRBV4-1,TRBJ2-7,CASSQVLKDTYSYEQYF
TRBV29-1,TRBJ2-7,CSVEDSQYEQYF
TRBV5-1,TRBJ2-7,CASSIFPDISYEQYF
TRBV4-1,TRBJ2-6,CASSHPSSGANVLTF
TRBV7-3,TRBJ1-1,CASSPGVWTEAFF
TRBV7-9,TRBJ1-4,CASSLGATGGLFF
TRBV5-1,TRBJ1-1,CASSLWTGHTEAFF
TRBV2,TRBJ2-3,CASSGLGESAFTTDTQYF
TRBV27,TRBJ2-1,CASSLLGTSGQSYNEQFF